These T cell receptor beta chains were read from a single sample in a study of blood T cell repertoires in COVID-19. This table comes from immunoSEQ multiplex PCR, and its TCRdb copy is limited to in-frame clones, with some not included. The sample lists around 250,000 clones, about 88% occurring once. Source material: PBMCs or T cells enriched from blood (not recorded which). The receptors derive from a woman aged 45-60 years who had been exposed to COVID-19. CDR3s include the opening cysteine and the closing phenylalanine or tryptophan. Each record gives: J gene, clone size, V gene, D gene, CDR3 protein, CDR3 DNA. D genes are given only for firm matches. A clone size is listed for some rows: how often the clone was seen (once, few, many), or a class if it is expanded.

TRBJ1-4 NA TRBV13 NA CASSRTGMWEKLFF TGTGCCAGCAGCCGAACGGGGATGTGGGAAAAACTGTTTTTT
TRBJ2-3 NA TRBV11-2 TRBD2 CASSFSKAGGQYF TGTGCCAGCAGCTTCTCGAAAGCGGGGGGGCAGTATTTT
TRBJ1-4 NA TRBV2 TRBD1 CASRADRAFSEKLFF TGTGCCAGCAGGGCCGACAGGGCATTTTCTGAAAAACTGTTTTTT
TRBJ2-1 NA TRBV7-2 TRBD1 CASSLKGANEQFF TGTGCCAGCAGCTTAAAGGGGGCCAATGAGCAGTTCTTC
TRBJ2-3 NA TRBV4-3 TRBD2 CASSRTSGSTDTQYF TGCGCCAGCAGCCGGACTAGCGGCTCCACAGATACGCAGTATTTT
TRBJ1-4 NA TRBV5-5 TRBD1 CATRTGDLTNEKLFF TGTGCCACACGGACAGGGGACTTGACTAATGAAAAACTGTTTTTT
TRBJ2-7 NA TRBV9 TRBD1 CASSVGDRGAYEQYF TGTGCCAGCAGCGTAGGTGACAGGGGCGCCTACGAGCAGTACTTC
TRBJ1-1 NA TRBV3-1/TRBV3-2 TRBD1 CASSQGTGGTEAFF TGTGCCAGCAGCCAAGGGACAGGAGGCACTGAAGCTTTCTTT
TRBJ1-2 NA TRBV5-1 TRBD1 CASSSLPTGDGYTF TGCGCCAGCAGCTCACTACCTACAGGGGATGGCTACACCTTC
TRBJ1-2 few TRBV18 TRBD1 CASSLDRGPYGYTF TGTGCCAGCTCACTAGACAGGGGGCCCTATGGCTACACCTTC
TRBJ2-7 NA TRBV6-5 TRBD2 CASCPGTSGGEQYF TGTGCCAGCTGTCCCGGGACTAGCGGGGGGGAGCAGTACTTC
TRBJ2-1 NA TRBV24-1 NA CATSGDNEQFF TGTGCCACCAGTGGAGACAATGAGCAGTTCTTC
TRBJ1-2 NA TRBV5-4 NA CASSLGQLNYGYTF TGTGCCAGCAGCTTGGGACAGCTTAACTATGGCTACACCTTC
TRBJ1-1 NA TRBV18 NA CASSPMGHTEAFF TGTGCCAGCTCACCAATGGGCCACACTGAAGCTTTCTTT
TRBJ1-1 NA TRBV7-9 TRBD1 CASSHKGARDMNTEAFF TGTGCCAGCAGCCACAAGGGGGCTCGGGACATGAACACTGAAGCTTTCTTT
TRBJ1-4 NA TRBV6-5 TRBD1 CASSPGTGRIEKLFF TGTGCCAGCAGTCCGGGGACAGGGAGGATTGAAAAACTGTTTTTT
TRBJ2-3 NA TRBV11-2 TRBD2 CASSVDSGWSTDTQYF TGTGCCAGCAGCGTCGATAGCGGGTGGAGCACAGATACGCAGTATTTT
TRBJ1-2 NA TRBV7-8 TRBD1 CASSSSPLTGIKYGYTF TGTGCCAGCAGCTCTTCTCCCCTGACAGGGATCAAATATGGCTACACCTTC
TRBJ2-3 NA TRBV11-3 NA CASSLGRTDTQYF TGTGCCAGCAGCTTGGGGAGAACAGATACGCAGTATTTT
TRBJ1-6 NA TRBV28 NA CASKGLIGSPLHF TGTGCCAGCAAGGGGTTAATCGGTTCACCCCTCCACTTT
TRBJ1-2 NA TRBV5-6 TRBD1 CASSLGGGYTF TGTGCCAGCAGTTTAGGGGGCGGCTACACCTTC
TRBJ2-1 NA TRBV6-6 TRBD1 CASRHRGPSNEQFF TGTGCCAGCAGGCACAGGGGGCCGAGCAATGAGCAGTTCTTC
TRBJ1-3 few TRBV12-3/TRBV12-4 NA CASSPTDGNTIYF TGTGCCAGCAGTCCGACAGATGGAAACACCATATATTTT
TRBJ2-7 few TRBV14 NA CASSRAAGGMAYEQYF TGTGCCAGCAGCCGAGCCGCAGGGGGGATGGCCTACGAGCAGTACTTC
TRBJ1-5 NA TRBV19 NA CASSIHSISNQPQHF TGTGCCAGTAGTATCCACAGTATCAGCAATCAGCCCCAGCATTTT
TRBJ2-7 NA TRBV2 NA CASSEGQGPSREQYF TGTGCCAGCAGTGAAGGTCAGGGCCCCTCTAGGGAGCAGTACTTC
TRBJ1-6 once TRBV28 TRBD1 CASSQQGNSPLHF TGTGCCAGCAGTCAACAGGGGAATTCACCCCTCCACTTT
TRBJ1-2 NA TRBV12-3/TRBV12-4 NA CASSFRGPYGYTF TGTGCCAGCAGTTTCAGGGGACCATATGGCTACACCTTC
TRBJ2-1 NA TRBV28 TRBD1 CASSLSGQGYRSYNEQFF TGTGCCAGCAGTTTAAGCGGACAGGGGTATCGATCTTACAATGAGCAGTTCTTC
TRBJ2-5 NA TRBV7-9 TRBD2 CASSPPGGGHVGTQYF TGTGCCAGCAGCCCTCCCGGGGGGGGGCACGTGGGGACCCAGTACTTC
TRBJ1-5 NA TRBV19 TRBD1 CASSRQGRTLSNQPQHF TGTGCCAGTAGTCGACAGGGGCGCACGCTAAGCAATCAGCCCCAGCATTTT
TRBJ2-1 NA TRBV7-6 NA CASSPSRGGTNEQFF TGTGCCAGCAGCCCCTCCCGGGGTGGAACGAATGAGCAGTTCTTC
TRBJ2-5 NA TRBV5-1 TRBD1 CASSLAGQGMTQYF TGCGCCAGCAGCTTGGCGGGACAGGGCATGACCCAGTACTTC
TRBJ2-1 NA TRBV29-1 TRBD2 CSVPAGAGGNNEQFF TGCAGCGTCCCCGCGGGAGCGGGGGGAAACAATGAGCAGTTCTTC
TRBJ1-6 NA TRBV10-3 TRBD1 CAISPDRADYSPLHF TGTGCCATCAGTCCGGACAGGGCTGATTATTCACCCCTCCACTTT
TRBJ1-5 few TRBV19 NA CASSIDWTNQPQHF TGTGCCAGTAGTATAGATTGGACAAATCAGCCCCAGCATTTT
TRBJ2-4 once TRBV7-2 TRBD2 CASSSKRGWTKNIQYF TGTGCCAGCAGCTCCAAGCGGGGGTGGACCAAAAACATTCAGTACTTC
TRBJ1-1 NA TRBV19 NA CAISPTVGGTVPEAFF TGTGCCATCTCCCCCACGGTCGGGGGGACGGTCCCTGAAGCTTTCTTT
TRBJ2-5 NA TRBV7-9 NA CASSRGKETQYF TGTGCCAGCAGCAGAGGGAAAGAGACCCAGTACTTC
TRBJ2-5 NA TRBV6-1 NA CASSESKGGGQETQYF TGTGCCAGCAGTGAAAGTAAAGGGGGGGGCCAGGAGACCCAGTACTTC
TRBJ1-1 NA TRBV6-5 NA CASQTVTNTEAFF TGTGCCAGCCAGACAGTGACGAACACTGAAGCTTTCTTT
TRBJ1-2 NA TRBV3-1/TRBV3-2 NA CASSPRRDGYTF TGTGCCAGCAGCCCCAGACGGGATGGCTACACCTTC
TRBJ2-7 NA TRBV3-1/TRBV3-2 TRBD2 CASSQSLAGGFYEQYF TGTGCCAGCAGCCAAAGTCTAGCGGGGGGTTTCTACGAGCAGTACTTC
TRBJ2-1 NA TRBV24-1 TRBD1 CATSRHRGNSNEQFF TGTGCCACCAGTAGGCACAGGGGAAATAGCAATGAGCAGTTCTTC
TRBJ1-2 NA TRBV2 TRBD1 CASSRDREVYGYTF TGTGCCAGCAGCCGGGACAGGGAGGTCTATGGCTACACCTTC
TRBJ1-2 NA TRBV6-6 NA CASREGRRNYGYTF TGTGCCAGCAGGGAGGGCAGACGAAACTATGGCTACACCTTC
TRBJ2-1 NA TRBV21-1 NA CASTSKGARYNEQFF TGTGCCAGCACCTCAAAGGGGGCCCGTTACAATGAGCAGTTCTTC
TRBJ1-4 NA TRBV20-1 NA CSASTVETNEKLFF TGCAGTGCTAGTACGGTGGAGACTAATGAAAAACTGTTTTTT
TRBJ2-3 NA TRBV4-2 TRBD2 CASSPVMRGGTDTQYF TGTGCCAGCAGCCCTGTCATGCGGGGGGGCACAGATACGCAGTATTTT
TRBJ1-2 NA TRBV4-1 NA CASSQERLYYGYTF TGCGCCAGCAGCCAAGAGCGCCTTTACTATGGCTACACCTTC
TRBJ1-2 NA TRBV19 TRBD1 CASSTWDGQGAHGYTF TGTGCCAGTAGTACGTGGGACGGACAGGGGGCTCACGGCTACACCTTC
TRBJ1-1 NA TRBV12-5 NA CASGPGIFGGTEAFF TGTGCTAGTGGTCCCGGGATCTTTGGTGGCACTGAAGCTTTCTTT
TRBJ2-7 NA TRBV21-1 NA CASSNRQRAGKRDYEQYF TGTGCCAGCAGCAATAGACAGCGAGCCGGGAAGCGGGACTACGAGCAGTACTTC
TRBJ2-3 NA TRBV28 NA CASSSLTSSTDTQYF TGTGCCAGCAGCTCGCTAACCTCTAGCACAGATACGCAGTATTTT
TRBJ2-6 once TRBV7-9 NA CASGLSGANVLTF TGTGCCAGCGGACTATCTGGGGCCAACGTCCTGACTTTC
TRBJ2-3 NA TRBV18 NA CASSPDDSAKEYF TGTGCCAGCTCACCGGACGACAGCGCGAAGGAGTATTTT
TRBJ2-5 NA TRBV5-1 TRBD2 CASSLGLAGVQETQYF TGCGCCAGCAGCTTGGGACTAGCGGGGGTCCAAGAGACCCAGTACTTC